This TCR beta chain was identified in a study of blood T cell repertoires in COVID-19 (dated by TCRdb to about 2020). About the full investigation: Collaborator samples came from the United States, Italy and Spain and covered acute and convalescent phases of COVID-19. The prospective study material was composed of cDNA or gDNA derived from T cells, B-cell-depleted T cells, or PBMCs. Subjects who had been exposed to COVID-19, were actively infected with it, or had recovered from it provided the deeply sampled blood TCRbeta repertoires that made up the dataset. The repertoires were released in a freely available public database meant as a resource for research on the immune response to SARS-CoV-2. Samples were obtained from the ongoing ImmuneRACE study (first 160 participants) and from over 1,000 subjects provided by 6 global collaborators. Sample metadata almost always included a de-identified subject ID, COVID-19 status, age in years and sex. Where HLA class I and class II types were available, the types were taken from metadata supplied by the sample provider, not from assay-based typing.

The paper's findings and limits, for the study overall: How much clinical and demographic metadata was included differed by source and by participant, and the metadata was provided uncurated.

To note about this clone: It has no known antigen specificity. No much larger clone exists at a distance of one base, and base qualities are not known.

TCRbeta CDR3 regions were amplified from genomic DNA by means of the immunoSEQ Assay, a bias-controlled multiplex PCR. The study's own analysis went as follows. The number of nucleated cells in each sample was estimated by amplification of reference gene primers within the assay. To quantify the absolute abundance of each unique TCRbeta CDR3 rearrangement, sequence reads were collapsed and filtered. For each sample, productive Simpson clonality was calculated by taking the square root of Simpson's diversity index across productive rearrangements. Sourced from immuneACCESS, this table was stored by TCRdb with only in-frame sequences that have V and J called. A share of the clones is absent; for the studies checked, an unresolved V gene accounts for under half, and the remainder has no known explanation. For V, J and clone size, that table is used; D and trimming come from the DNA. This sample has approximately 130,000 clones in its table, and approximately 85% of those were observed once. The ten largest clones take up 4.3% of the sample.

Whole blood was collected in K2EDTA tubes by collaborating institutions according to the institutions' own protocols. For TCRbeta analysis, collaborators shipped samples in one of three forms: frozen whole blood, isolated PBMCs, or DNA extracted from either of those sample types. V gives up 0 bases and J gives up 4 bases, and the segment between their germline ends measures 9 bases. Via the germline V gene (reference sequence), CDR1 is WNHNN and CDR2 SYGVQD. Its CDR3 holds 14 amino acids, cysteine through phenylalanine. The CDR3 DNA has 42 bases and is translated from base 1. This sequence originates from a human donor in a cohort sampled during active COVID-19. The source material was peripheral blood. The sequence is built from TRBV10-1 and TRBJ2-5; no confident D gene assignment can be made. This receptor has the CDR3 CASSESTRGETQYF. The nucleotides are TGCGCCAGCAGTGAGTCGACTCGAGGAGAGACCCAGTACTTC.